The 10 T cell receptor beta chains below all came from one sample that was sequenced in a study of T cell repertoires in cytomegalovirus infection (dated by TCRdb to about 2019). Sequencing was performed on an Illumina HiSeq 1500. TCRdb reanalyzed the raw reads on its own, using fastp at Q25 for trimming and MiXCR for clone calling, and kept in-frame beta chains. CDR3 protein sequences are deduplicated, and each keeps its most common genes and DNA. The table for this sample lists fewer than 250,000 distinct CDR3 sequences; approximately 24% of them were counted only once. In total, the top ten clones hold approximately 18% of the sample. The sequenced material came from CD8+ T cells from PBMCs. These receptors were collected from a human donor in good health (CMV status not recorded). Some clones in this sample may be carry-over from other donors' samples.

This clonotype has more than one count but fewer than ten. The V call is TRBV29-1, the J call TRBJ2-5; 7 nucleotides match TRBD2. With 4 bases clipped from V and 4 bases from J, the junction kept 12 bases outside the gene matches. Looked up from germline, CDR1 is SQVTM and CDR2 is ANQGSEA. The CDR3 contains 15 residues. CDR3: CSVVELAGRGETQYF. The CDR3 region has the DNA TGCAGCGTTGTTGAGTTGGCGGGGAGGGGAGAGACCCAGTACTTC.

This clonotype appeared many times. The gene calls are TRBV7-6 and TRBJ2-1, with no clear D. The CDR3 sequence is 16 residues long. Between the trimmed V and J ends, which lost 5 bases and 0 bases, there was a span of 14 bases. Germline lookup yields CDR1 SGHVS and CDR2 FNYEAQ. The CDR3 region is CASSPHSGSSYNEQFF. For the CDR3, the DNA is TGTGCCAGCAGCCCCCACTCTGGAAGCTCCTACAATGAGCAGTTCTTC.

The V call is TRBV5-6, the J call TRBJ1-2, with D possibly being TRBD1 (6 bases). The germline gives CDR1 SGHDT, CDR2 YYEEEE. The CDR3 runs to 14 residues. V was cut by 6 bases and J by 3 bases, with 15 bases left in between. For the CDR3, the DNA is TGTGCCAGCACCCCTCCGGGGGCACACTATGGCTACACCTTC. Translated: CASTPPGAHYGYTF.

This clonotype has only a few counts. The chain joins TRBV4-1 to TRBJ2-7, with 7 bases aligning to TRBD1. The CDR3 is 14 residues long. The V and J ends lost 1 base and 10 bases, in that order; junction bases with no gene match: 10. Germline CDR1 MGHRA, CDR2 YSYEKL. This CDR3 is CASSQVALTGIQYF. The CDR3 bases are TGCGCCAGCAGCCAAGTGGCCCTGACAGGGATTCAGTACTTC.

This chain joins TRBV27 and TRBJ1-2; 8 bases fit TRBD1. Germline V gene sequence: CDR1 MNHEY, CDR2 SMNVEV (reference sequence). The V and J ends lost 5 bases and 9 bases, in that order; junction bases with no gene match: 17. There are 16 residues in the CDR3. CDR3 amino acids: CASSPTGTGPGFSYTF. DNA for the CDR3: TGTGCCAGCAGTCCGACCGGGACAGGCCCTGGTTTCAGCTACACCTTC.

There are many counts of this clonotype. This chain links TRBV7-2 with TRBJ2-5; 12 positions match TRBD2. In germline, CDR1 is SGHTA, CDR2 FQGNSA. There are 18 residues in the CDR3. Trimming at V came to 5 bases and at J to 4 bases, leaving 14 bases not matched to a gene. CDR3 sequence reads: CASSPSRTSGVKRETQYF. CDR3 bases: TGTGCCAGCAGCCCTTCTAGGACTAGCGGGGTAAAGCGAGAGACCCAGTACTTC.

On this clonotype itself: This may be a read error, as it is one base from a much larger clone. This chain connects TRBV6-5 to TRBJ2-3; D not certain. Germline CDR1 is MNHEY and CDR2 is SVGAGI. The CDR3 is 14 residues long. The CDR3 loop is CAGSYRFSTDTQYF. In DNA form, the CDR3 reads TGTGCCGGCAGTTACCGGTTTAGCACAGATACGCAGTATTTT.

In this sample, this clonotype turned up many times. The J gene is TRBJ2-5, the V gene TRBV28; no reliable D call. The germline V and J ends were trimmed by 6 bases and 12 bases, with 17 bases remaining between them. CDR3 length: 12 amino acids. Germline V gene lookup returns CDR1 MDHEN and CDR2 SYDVKM. The CDR3 bases are TGTGCCAGCAGCTACACCTCCGCCGACGAGTACTTC. Its protein is CASSYTSADEYF.

This chain's CDR3 is CASSLAEDPYEQYF. The CDR3, as DNA: TGTGCCAGCAGCCTAGCGGAGGATCCCTACGAGCAGTACTTC. The chain combines TRBV4-2 with TRBJ2-7; D may be TRBD2 (6 bases). The V end lost 4 bases, the J end lost 2 bases, and 12 bases lay between the germline ends. The germline gives CDR1 LGHNA, CDR2 YNFKEQ. This CDR3 contains 14 residues.

The chain combines TRBV5-5 with TRBJ2-3; TRBD2 agrees at 11 bases. The J segment lost 0 bases and the V segment lost 4 bases, leaving 4 bases of the junction unmatched. The CDR3 spans 16 residues. Germline lookup yields CDR1 SGHKS and CDR2 YYEKEE (reference sequence). CDR3 sequence reads: CASSAGTSGSTDTQYF. The CDR3 nucleotides are TGTGCCAGCAGCGCTGGGACTAGCGGTAGCACAGATACGCAGTATTTT.